A single sample gave rise to the 28 T cell receptor beta chains below, sequenced in a study of T-cell memory formation after mild COVID-19. TCRdb reprocessed the 5' RACE reads via MiXCR and lists one record per CDR3 protein. The sample includes about 270,000 distinct CDR3 sequences, roughly 16% of them seen just once. Specimen: PBMCs or a T cell subset sorted from them (not recorded which). Source of these receptors: a man between 18 and 29 years old who had mild COVID-19 (a few samples of this study predate the infection). Cell type and time point are not known.

The chain carries TRBV3-1 and TRBJ2-3; D assignment may be TRBD1 or TRBD2 (6 bases each). The CDR3 runs 18 residues. The germline V gene has CDR1 LGHDT and CDR2 YNNKEL (reference sequence). V was trimmed by 0 bases and J by 6 bases, leaving 22 bases between them. CDR3 DNA: TGTGCCAGCAGCCAAGATCGGCGGATTCTGCGGGGACATGATACGCAGTATTTT. The encoded protein is CASSQDRRILRGHDTQYF.

This clonotype was counted between two and nine times. The gene calls are TRBV4-1 and TRBJ2-3; D is tentatively TRBD1 or TRBD2 (6 bases each). The CDR3 consists of 16 residues. V shed 4 bases and J shed 1 base, with 15 bases lying between them. Germline V gene sequence: CDR1 MGHRA, CDR2 YSYEKL. CDR3 nucleotide sequence: TGCGCCAGCAGCCCGATAGGGGGGAAGGGCACAGATACGCAGTATTTT. The encoded protein is CASSPIGGKGTDTQYF.

V and J are TRBV9 and TRBJ2-7; 7 bases line up with TRBD1. The V and J ends lost 0 bases and 5 bases, in that order; junction bases with no gene match: 2. Germline loops: CDR1 SGDLS, CDR2 YYNGEE. CDR3 size: 13 residues. The DNA of the CDR3 is TGTGCCAGCAGCGTAGGAGGGGGCGACGAGCAGTACTTC. Translated, it gives CASSVGGGDEQYF.

The CDR3 DNA is TGTGCCAGCAGCCCTGGGATAGCGGGGCCCCCACAAGAGACCCAGTACTTC. Translating it yields CASSPGIAGPPQETQYF. The chain joins TRBV7-2 to TRBJ2-5; 8 bases align to TRBD2. The germline gives CDR1 SGHTA, CDR2 FQGNSA. The CDR3 consists of 17 residues. With 5 bases clipped from V and 2 bases from J, the junction kept 13 bases outside the gene matches.

The J gene is TRBJ1-2, the V gene TRBV6-5, with D hard to call. CDR1 is MNHEY and CDR2 is SVGAGI in the germline V gene. The CDR3 extends over 13 amino acids. Trimming left V 2 bases short and J 1 base short, with 5 bases between. CDR3 region: CASSYGYNYGYTF. CDR3 bases: TGTGCCAGCAGTTACGGGTATAACTATGGCTACACCTTC.

The chain has TRBV27 and TRBJ2-2; D is unclear. The CDR3 spans 17 residues. With 1 base removed from V and 8 bases from J, the gap between germline ends came to 20 bases. Per germline, CDR1 MNHEY and CDR2 SMNVEV (reference sequence). The CDR3 spells CASSLFARLIVAGELFF. CDR3 coding DNA: TGTGCCAGCAGTTTATTTGCGAGGTTAATCGTGGCTGGGGAGCTGTTTTTT.

The table lists this clonotype with a few counts. This sequence joins TRBV3-1 and TRBJ2-2; TRBD1 matches at 7 bases. CDR1 is LGHDT and CDR2 is YNNKEL in the germline V gene (reference sequence). Germline trimming cut 1 base from V and 0 bases from J; bases unmatched to any gene: 8. This CDR3 contains 18 residues. CDR3 amino acids: CASSQGWTGESNTGELFF. DNA for the CDR3: TGTGCCAGCAGCCAAGGGTGGACAGGCGAATCGAACACCGGGGAGCTGTTTTTT.

This clonotype was counted at least ten times. The chain's CDR3 is CASSLRGSSYNEQFF. The CDR3 DNA is TGTGCCAGCAGCTTAAGGGGGAGCTCCTACAATGAGCAGTTCTTC. The chain uses TRBV7-9 and TRBJ2-1; a possible D gene is TRBD1 (6 bases). Germline CDR1 is SEHNR and CDR2 is FQNEAQ (reference sequence). V lost 2 bases and J lost 0, with 8 bases in between. The CDR3 totals 15 residues.

V gene TRBV5-1 combines with J gene TRBJ2-3; tentatively, D is TRBD1 (6 bases). The CDR3 is 14 residues long. Trimming removed 6 bases from V and 4 bases from J, with 15 bases in between. The germline V gene has CDR1 SGHRS and CDR2 YFSETQ. CDR3 in amino acids: CASNRDTSPDTQYF. In nucleotides, the CDR3 is TGCGCCAGCAACCGGGACACTTCCCCAGATACGCAGTATTTT.

This clonotype was picked up a small number of times. The J gene is TRBJ2-3, the V gene TRBV28; D gene uncertain. The germline V gene has CDR1 MDHEN and CDR2 SYDVKM. The CDR3 totals 13 residues. V lost 3 bases to trimming and J lost 11 bases, with 15 bases between them. CDR3 coding DNA: TGTGCCAGCAGTTTGACGCTAGACTCATGGCAGTATTTT. Protein sequence: CASSLTLDSWQYF.

This chain joins TRBV7-2 and TRBJ1-5, with TRBD1 identical over 7 bases. Germline lookup yields CDR1 SGHTA and CDR2 FQGNSA. Germline trimming cut 5 bases from V and 0 bases from J; bases unmatched to any gene: 4. The CDR3 is 15 residues long. CDR3 residues: CASSPGTASNQPQHF. CDR3 bases: TGTGCCAGCAGCCCCGGGACAGCTAGCAATCAGCCCCAGCATTTT.

The chain combines TRBV5-1 with TRBJ1-4, with 8 bases lining up with TRBD1. Trimming cost V 4 bases and J 8 bases; bases outside gene matches: 7. The CDR3 extends over 14 amino acids. Germline V CDR1 and CDR2: SGHRS, YFSETQ. DNA for the CDR3: TGCGCCAGCAGCCTACAGGGGGTACGGGAAAAACTGTTTTTT. Protein: CASSLQGVREKLFF.

This chain joins TRBV5-1 and TRBJ2-1; 9 bases match TRBD1. The CDR3 is 15 amino acids. From germline, CDR1 is SGHRS and CDR2 YFSETQ. V shed 2 bases, J shed 10 bases, and the junction held 10 bases outside the gene matches. DNA for the CDR3: TGCGCCAGCAGCTTACCGGGACAGGGCCTAGTCGAGCAGTTCTTC. Protein: CASSLPGQGLVEQFF.

The rearrangement uses TRBV7-2 and TRBJ1-6; D might be TRBD1 (6 bases). The V gene's germline CDR1 is SGHTA and CDR2 FQGNSA. The CDR3 is made up of 14 amino acids. V was clipped by 2 bases and J by 7 bases, with 9 bases between them. CDR3 in DNA: TGTGCCAGCAGCTTAATAGGGGGGAATTCACCCCTCCACTTT. It codes for CASSLIGGNSPLHF.

CDR3 residues: CASSAGALAKPYNEQFF. DNA of the CDR3: TGTGCCAGCAGCGCAGGGGCCCTAGCGAAGCCCTACAATGAGCAGTTCTTC. This rearrangement joins TRBV7-6 to TRBJ2-1; the D call may be TRBD1 or TRBD2 (6 bases each). V was cut by 5 bases and J by 2 bases, with 19 bases left in between. Germline loops: CDR1 SGHVS, CDR2 FNYEAQ. The CDR3 runs to 17 residues.

This clonotype came up a few times. The genes are TRBV20-1 and TRBJ1-4, with D possibly TRBD1 on 6 matching bases. Germline CDR1 and CDR2: DFQATT and SNEGSKA (reference sequence). V shed 6 bases and J shed 11 bases, with 22 bases lying between them. The CDR3 loop spans 14 amino acids. CDR3 residues: CSAPKRTASPKLFF. The CDR3 nucleotides are TGCAGTGCCCCAAAGAGGACAGCGAGCCCGAAACTGTTTTTT.

This clonotype occurred a few times. V gene TRBV4-1 combines with J gene TRBJ2-1, with no clear D. The CDR3 has 14 amino acids. Trimming removed 5 bases at V and 6 bases at J, with 14 bases between. Germline V CDR1 and CDR2: MGHRA, YSYEKL. The CDR3 loop is CASSSPAVGNEQFF. The CDR3 bases are TGCGCCAGCAGCTCCCCGGCGGTGGGCAATGAGCAGTTCTTC.

The chain recombines TRBV7-2 with TRBJ2-1, with D possibly being TRBD1 (5 bases). CDR3 size: 16 residues. Per the germline V gene, CDR1 is SGHTA and CDR2 is FQGNSA. V lost 3 bases and J 7 bases, leaving 19 bases between the germline ends. CDR3 in amino acids: CASSLTSRQMKNEQFF. Here the CDR3 DNA reads TGTGCCAGCAGCTTGACCTCTCGACAGATGAAAAATGAGCAGTTCTTC.

This clonotype was recorded a few times. V usage is TRBV28 and J usage is TRBJ2-7; 7 bases fit TRBD1. This CDR3 contains 14 residues. With V trimmed by 2 bases and J by 2 bases, 3 bases remained unmatched. Germline CDR1 and CDR2: MDHEN and SYDVKM. CDR3 DNA sequence: TGTGCCAGCAGTTTAGTGGGACAGCCCTACGAGCAGTACTTC. This encodes CASSLVGQPYEQYF.

The chain carries TRBV6-5 and TRBJ2-1; D call uncertain. This CDR3 comprises 13 residues. From germline, CDR1 is MNHEY and CDR2 SVGAGI. With 0 bases removed from V and 10 bases from J, the gap between germline ends came to 10 bases. CDR3 nucleotides: TGTGCCAGCAGTTACTCACGGTTGGAGGAGCAGTTCTTC. Encoded protein: CASSYSRLEEQFF.

The chain has TRBV6-2 or TRBV6-3 and TRBJ2-7; D might be TRBD2 (6 bases). V was shortened by 2 bases and J by 6 bases, with 17 bases between the two germline ends. From germline, CDR1 is MNHEY and CDR2 SVGEGT. The CDR3 consists of 15 residues. In DNA, the CDR3 is TGTGCCAGCAGTTACCGTCCGTTCGTGGGGGGCGAGCAGTACTTC. It codes for CASSYRPFVGGEQYF.

This chain joins TRBV7-7 and TRBJ2-3, with TRBD2 matching 10 bases. CDR1 is SSHAT and CDR2 is FNYEAQ in the germline V gene (reference sequence). Trimming took 4 bases from V and 4 from J; bases not matched to a gene: 5. The length of the CDR3 is 15 residues. CDR3 region: CASSSGLAVSDTQYF. The CDR3 DNA reads TGTGCCAGCAGCTCTGGACTAGCGGTTTCAGATACGCAGTATTTT. The entire variable domain, with the rest obtained from reference TRBV7-7 and TRBJ2-3, is as follows: GAGVSQSPRYKVTKRGQDVTLRCDPISSHATLYWYQQALGQGPEFLTYFNYEAQPDKSGLPSDRFSAERPEGSISTLTIQRTEQRDSAMYRCASSSGLAVSDTQYFGPGTRLTVL.

The chain employs TRBV7-6 and TRBJ2-1; either TRBD1 or TRBD2 may supply D (6 bases each). Germline V gene data show CDR1 as SGHVS and CDR2 as FNYEAQ. Deletions cut 3 bases from V and 6 bases from J, with 12 bases between. The CDR3 sequence is 14 residues long. The CDR3: CASSLWGASNEQFF. CDR3 nucleotides: TGTGCCAGCAGCTTGTGGGGGGCGTCCAATGAGCAGTTCTTC.

This clonotype was seen more than once but under ten times. The chain carries TRBV20-1 and TRBJ2-2, with TRBD2 matching 8 bases. The CDR3 contains 14 residues. V shed 6 bases, J shed 4 bases, and the junction held 7 bases outside the gene matches. The V gene's germline CDR1 is DFQATT and CDR2 SNEGSKA (reference sequence). CDR3 sequence (DNA): TGCAGTGCGCGGACTAGCCGCGGCACCGGGGAGCTGTTTTTT. It specifies CSARTSRGTGELFF.

This clonotype appeared a few times. The genes are TRBV4-1 and TRBJ2-1; a weak D match, TRBD2 (6 bases). Between the trimmed V and J ends, which lost 4 bases and 10 bases, there was a span of 14 bases. The CDR3 consists of 13 residues. Germline CDR1 reads MGHRA; CDR2 reads YSYEKL. CDR3 region: CASSPGLLTEQFF. In DNA form, the CDR3 reads TGCGCCAGCAGCCCGGGACTGTTAACGGAGCAGTTCTTC.

This clonotype was seen more than once but under ten times. The chain uses TRBV6-2 or TRBV6-3 and TRBJ1-1; D gene uncertain. Germline assignment: CDR1 MNHEY and CDR2 SVGEGT. This CDR3 is built from 12 residues. Deletions cut 2 bases from V and 9 bases from J, with 10 bases between. Written as DNA, the CDR3 is TGTGCCAGCAGTTACACGACGGGAAAAGCTTTCTTT. It specifies CASSYTTGKAFF.

This clonotype has a handful of counts. The chain is built from TRBV9 and TRBJ1-1; D unclear. V lost 3 bases, J lost 2 bases, and 5 bases lay in between. The CDR3 is 12 amino acids. Germline values: CDR1 SGDLS, CDR2 YYNGEE. The DNA for the CDR3 is TGTGCCAGCAGCGCTATAAACACTGAAGCTTTCTTT. As protein: CASSAINTEAFF.

V is TRBV5-1 and J is TRBJ2-5; 8 positions agree with TRBD1. Germline CDR1 is SGHRS and CDR2 is YFSETQ. V lost 1 base to trimming and J lost 3 bases; unmatched junction nucleotides: 5. This CDR3 spans 15 amino acids. CDR3 region: CASSLQGAREETQYF. The CDR3 DNA sequence: TGCGCCAGCAGCTTGCAGGGGGCGCGGGAAGAGACCCAGTACTTC.